This T cell receptor (beta chain) was recorded in a study of blood T cell repertoires in COVID-19. Whole-study context: T cells, B-cell-depleted T cells, or PBMCs provided the cDNA or gDNA that served as material.

Original handling: How many nucleated cells were present was estimated from reference gene primer amplification. Assay: immunoSEQ multiplex PCR; the TCRdb copy retains only in-frame clones and omits some. V, J and clone size are taken as reported in that table, and D and trimming were inferred from the DNA itself. Among 66,000 or so clones listed, about 80% were seen once. The CDR3 contains 17 residues. Germline trimming cut 2 bases from V and 4 bases from J; bases unmatched to any gene: 9. Germline loops: CDR1 SGHNT, CDR2 YENEEA. This sequence was found in a human donor in a cohort sampled during active COVID-19. The sample was peripheral blood. The rearrangement links TRBV11-3 to TRBJ2-2; 8 positions match TRBD2. Written as DNA, the CDR3 is TGTGCCAGCAGCTTAAGTACAGCGGGAGCTGGCACCGGGGAGCTGTTTTTT. Amino acid sequence: CASSLSTAGAGTGELFF.